The 12 T cell receptor beta chains in this list originate from one sample, sequenced in a study of blood T cell repertoires in COVID-19. Libraries were prepared by immunoSEQ multiplex PCR; TCRdb keeps only in-frame clonotypes and omits some of them. In the table there are roughly 200,000 clones, over 75% of which are singletons. The sample consisted of peripheral blood. The origin of the receptors is a person aged 70 to 85 with COVID-19, enrolled during active disease.

This clone was counted between two and nine times. The chain uses TRBV14 and TRBJ2-2, with a tentative D call TRBD2 (6 bases). CDR3 length: 15 amino acids. V lost 2 bases and J 4 bases, leaving 11 bases between the germline ends. Germline assignment: CDR1 SGHDN and CDR2 FVKESK. Written as DNA, the CDR3 is TGTGCCAGCAGCCAATCAGCGGGTGGCACCGGGGAGCTGTTTTTT. Protein: CASSQSAGGTGELFF. Together with reference TRBV14 and TRBJ2-2, the CDR3 gives the full variable domain: EAGVTQFPSHSVIEKGQTVTLRCDPISGHDNLYWYRRVMGKEIKFLLHFVKESKQDESGMPNNRFLAERTGGTYSTLKVQPAELEDSGVYFCASSQSAGGTGELFFGEGSRLTVL.

The chain is built from TRBV2 and TRBJ2-7; the D gene is possibly TRBD2 (5 bases). This CDR3 contains 14 residues. Germline CDR1 and CDR2: SNHLY and FYNNEI. Trimming pared 7 bases from V and 1 base from J, leaving 14 bases between. This chain's CDR3 is CASKGAWPSYEQYF. CDR3 nucleotide sequence: TGTGCCAGCAAGGGAGCGTGGCCTTCCTACGAGCAGTACTTC.

V is TRBV4-1 and J is TRBJ1-5; D is ambiguous. CDR1 is MGHRA, CDR2 YSYEKL, per germline. This CDR3 has 17 residues. Trimming took 0 bases from V and 6 from J, leaving 18 bases between them. The DNA for the CDR3 is TGCGCCAGCAGCCAAGATGAGGTGCGGGGAAGAGGTCAGCCCCAGCATTTT. Encoded protein: CASSQDEVRGRGQPQHF.

This clone showed up just a few times. The chain has TRBV2 and TRBJ1-2; D call uncertain. The CDR3 has 14 amino acids. Trimming took off 3 bases at V and 3 bases at J, with 11 bases between the two ends. Germline V gives CDR1 SNHLY, CDR2 FYNNEI. The CDR3 reads CASSDGRVDYGYTF. The CDR3 bases are TGTGCCAGCAGTGACGGGCGGGTCGACTATGGCTACACCTTC.

V and J are TRBV3-1 (or the pseudogene TRBV3-2) and TRBJ2-1; D possibly corresponds to TRBD2 (5 bases). The CDR3 consists of 15 residues. Germline CDR1 LGHDT, CDR2 YNNKEL (reference sequence). The germline V and J ends were trimmed by 3 bases and 10 bases, with 19 bases remaining between them. The CDR3 loop reads CASSHGSDWAEEQFF. The DNA of the CDR3 is TGTGCCAGCAGCCACGGTTCGGACTGGGCCGAAGAGCAGTTCTTC.

V usage is TRBV2 and J usage is TRBJ2-1; 9 nucleotides line up with TRBD2. The germline V gene has CDR1 SNHLY and CDR2 FYNNEI. V was pared by 5 bases and J by 2 bases, with 10 bases of the junction left unmatched. CDR3 length: 17 residues. CDR3 nucleotide sequence: TGTGCCAGCAGTAAGGGCGGGAGGGGGCACACCTACAATGAGCAGTTCTTC. This gives the protein CASSKGGRGHTYNEQFF.

In DNA form, the CDR3 reads TGTGCCAGCAGCCAAGATTTAAGGCTAGCGGGAGGGAAAGAGACCCAGTACTTC. Translation: CASSQDLRLAGGKETQYF. The chain has TRBV4-2 and TRBJ2-5; 12 bases match TRBD2. Per germline, CDR1 LGHNA and CDR2 YNFKEQ. Trimming removed 0 bases from V and 3 bases from J; junction bases left unmatched: 8. The CDR3 contains 18 residues.

This chain uses TRBV29-1 with TRBJ1-1, with 9 bases identical to TRBD1. J was trimmed by 11 bases and V by 7 bases; bases with no gene match: 11. This CDR3 has 12 residues. The germline CDR1 and CDR2 sequences are SQVTM and ANQGSEA. CDR3 amino acids: CSAGPQGAQAFF. CDR3 nucleotides: TGCAGCGCTGGGCCACAGGGGGCACAGGCTTTCTTT.

J is TRBJ1-2 and V is TRBV5-4; 8 positions agree with TRBD1. V was clipped by 6 bases and J by 8 bases; unmatched bases: 12. Germline-derived CDR1 and CDR2 are SGHNT and YYREEE (reference sequence). This CDR3 is 14 amino acids long. CDR3 in DNA: TGTGCCAGCACCACCAGTATGACAGGGGACGGCTACACCTTC. Residues: CASTTSMTGDGYTF.

This chain links TRBV5-1 with TRBJ1-1, with TRBD1 matching 7 bases. Germline-derived CDR1 and CDR2 are SGHRS and YFSETQ. V was clipped by 2 bases and J by 6 bases; unmatched bases: 10. The CDR3 totals 15 residues. For the CDR3, the DNA is TGCGCCAGCAGCTTCGGACAGGCGGTAACCGCTGAAGCTTTCTTT. This sequence encodes CASSFGQAVTAEAFF.

V and J are TRBV4-1 and TRBJ2-7; D may be TRBD1 (5 bases). Trimming shortened V by 1 base and J by 4 bases, and 11 bases separated the two germline ends. The germline CDR1 and CDR2 sequences are MGHRA and YSYEKL. This CDR3 is built from 14 residues. The CDR3 DNA is TGCGCCAGCAGCCAAGCCCAGGGAAGGTACGAGCAGTACTTC. Protein: CASSQAQGRYEQYF.

V and J are TRBV9 and TRBJ2-7; no firm D call. This CDR3 contains 15 residues. Germline V gives CDR1 SGDLS, CDR2 YYNGEE. V was pared by 2 bases and J by 2 bases, with 14 bases between. CDR3 nucleotide sequence: TGTGCCAGCAGCGTTACTGCCTCCCTACCCTACGAGCAGTACTTC. It yields the protein CASSVTASLPYEQYF. The full variable domain, rest sourced from reference TRBV9 and TRBJ2-7, is DSGVTQTPKHLITATGQRVTLRCSPRSGDLSVYWYQQSLDQGLQFLIQYYNGEERAKGNILERFSAQQFPDLHSELNLSSLELGDSALYFCASSVTASLPYEQYFGPGTRLTVT.